This TCR beta chain is from a study of post-analysis software for immune sequencing data. Findings of the study overall: TRBV5-6, TRBV5-1 and TRBV20-1 belonged to a set of roughly five TRBV segments that were more frequent in patients than controls. Strong co-clustering by F measure was seen for same-batch samples.

Trimming removed 3 bases at V and 6 bases at J, with 9 bases between. Germline V gene sequence: CDR1 SGHRS, CDR2 YFSETQ. The CDR3 runs to 12 residues. This clonotype was seen a few times. What it binds is unknown. The authors incorporated unique molecular identifiers into the TCR beta cDNA libraries. TCRdb ran MiXCR on the PCR reads and lists one entry per CDR3 protein. The sample has about 430,000 distinct CDR3 sequences; 39% are singletons. Sequenced: blood. The receptor was isolated from a girl between 2 and 10 years old with multiple sclerosis. The V gene is TRBV5-1, the J gene TRBJ1-2; D uncertain. The CDR3, as DNA: TGCGCCAGCAGCTCTGAATTGAATGGCTACACCTTC. It yields the protein CASSSELNGYTF.